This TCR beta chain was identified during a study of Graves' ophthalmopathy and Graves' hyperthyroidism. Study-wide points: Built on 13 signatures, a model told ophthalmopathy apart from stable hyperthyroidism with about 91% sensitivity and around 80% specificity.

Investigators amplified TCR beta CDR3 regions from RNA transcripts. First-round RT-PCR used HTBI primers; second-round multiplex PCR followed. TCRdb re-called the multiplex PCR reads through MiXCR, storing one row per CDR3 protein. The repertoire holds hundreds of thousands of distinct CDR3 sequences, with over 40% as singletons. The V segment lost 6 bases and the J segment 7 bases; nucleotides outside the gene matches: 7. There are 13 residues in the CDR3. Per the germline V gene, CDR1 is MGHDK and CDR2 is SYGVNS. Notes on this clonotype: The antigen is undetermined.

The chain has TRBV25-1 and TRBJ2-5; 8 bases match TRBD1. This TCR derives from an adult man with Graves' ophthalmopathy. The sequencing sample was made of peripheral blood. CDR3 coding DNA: TGTGCCAGCAGCCCCAGGGGGCGGGTGACCCAGTACTTC. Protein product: CASSPRGRVTQYF. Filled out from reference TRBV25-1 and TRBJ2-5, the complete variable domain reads EADIYQTPRYLVIGTGKKITLECSQTMGHDKMYWYQQDPGMELHLIHYSYGVNSTEKGDLSSESTVSRIRTEHFPLTLESARPSHTSQYLCASSPRGRVTQYFGPGTRLLVL.